A selection of T cell receptor beta chains follows, all from one sample in a study of neoadjuvant anti-PD-1 for oral cavity cancer. Only in-frame clones appear in the TCRdb table, and some are missing; sequencing was by immunoSEQ multiplex PCR. This table holds tens of thousands of clones, roughly 35% found once. The input for sequencing was tumor tissue, taken after nivolumab (anti-PD-1) treatment. The receptor set was obtained from a person aged 35-79 years with oral cavity squamous cell carcinoma. Both conserved end residues are part of each CDR3. A D gene is named only where the DNA matches it firmly. Not all rows give a size; the values are once, few, many and, for expanded clones, a class.

d_call	j_call	clone_size	cdr3_length	v_call	cdr3_aa	cdr3_nt
-	TRBJ1-1	many	10	TRBV2	CASTSRQAFF	TGTGCCAGCACGTCCAGGCAAGCTTTCTTT
-	TRBJ2-1	few	14	TRBV11-3	CASSLRDSDNEQFF	TGTGCCAGCAGCCTCCGGGACTCCGACAATGAGCAGTTCTTC
TRBD1	TRBJ2-6	-	19	TRBV28	CASSFLEIRQGAGANVLTF	TGTGCCAGCAGTTTCCTGGAAATTCGACAGGGGGCTGGGGCCAACGTCCTGACTTTC
-	TRBJ2-1	-	15	TRBV7-8	CASSPDVGFYNEQFF	TGTGCCAGCAGCCCCGACGTGGGATTTTACAATGAGCAGTTCTTC
TRBD1	TRBJ2-3	-	11	TRBV19	CRDRGTDTQYF	TGTCGGGACAGAGGCACAGATACGCAGTATTTT
-	TRBJ1-5	few	13	TRBV11-2	CASSLEWAQPQHF	TGTGCCAGCAGCTTAGAGTGGGCCCAGCCCCAGCATTTT
TRBD1	TRBJ2-5	-	14	TRBV7-3	CASSPRQGSETQYF	TGTGCCAGCAGCCCCCGACAGGGGAGCGAGACCCAGTACTTC
-	TRBJ2-7	many	14	TRBV2	CASSPTVGSHEQYF	TGTGCCAGCAGCCCGACAGTGGGGAGCCACGAGCAGTACTTC
-	TRBJ2-5	-	14	TRBV7-3	CASSLSPGEETQYF	TGTGCCAGCAGCTTATCCCCAGGGGAAGAGACCCAGTACTTC
-	TRBJ1-3	-	13	TRBV6-6	CASSYGSGNTIYF	TGTGCCAGCAGTTACGGTTCTGGAAACACCATATATTTT
TRBD1	TRBJ1-4	-	14	TRBV9	CASSATGRWEKLFF	TGTGCCAGCAGCGCGACAGGGAGATGGGAAAAACTGTTTTTT
-	TRBJ2-7	-	16	TRBV6-5	CASSYSSVGSSYEQYF	TGTGCCAGCAGTTACTCATCCGTCGGGAGCTCCTACGAGCAGTACTTC
-	TRBJ2-5	-	15	TRBV7-9	CASSLGGTISETQYF	TGTGCCAGCAGCTTGGGGGGAACTATTTCGGAGACCCAGTACTTC
-	TRBJ1-2	-	13	TRBV13	CASSEQPNYGYTF	TGTGCCAGCAGCGAGCAGCCCAACTATGGCTACACCTTC
-	TRBJ1-1	few	15	TRBV5-4	CASSLVVLGGTEAFF	TGTGCCAGCAGCTTGGTTGTACTGGGGGGAACTGAAGCTTTCTTT
-	TRBJ1-2	few	14	TRBV6-5	CASSPQGGEVGYTF	TGTGCCAGCAGTCCTCAGGGCGGGGAGGTTGGCTACACCTTC
-	TRBJ2-7	few	19	TRBV12-2	CASRRDVVNGPPPSYEQYF	TGTGCAAGTCGCCGAGATGTGGTCAATGGCCCGCCTCCTTCCTACGAGCAGTACTTC
-	TRBJ1-5	few	15	TRBV7-8	CASSLVGGGGQPQHF	TGTGCCAGCAGCTTAGTAGGGGGGGGAGGCCAGCCCCAGCATTTT
TRBD2	TRBJ2-7	-	15	TRBV25-1	CASSEVTSETYEQYF	TGTGCCAGCAGTGAAGTTACTAGCGAGACCTACGAGCAGTACTTC
-	TRBJ1-2	-	17	TRBV28	CASSVSDPRGQLRGYTF	TGTGCCAGCAGTGTTAGCGACCCGAGGGGTCAGCTCCGTGGCTACACCTTC
TRBD1	TRBJ2-7	-	15	TRBV19	CASRGDRVGLGEQYF	TGTGCCAGTAGGGGAGACAGGGTGGGTCTCGGCGAGCAGTACTTC
TRBD1	TRBJ2-5	-	14	TRBV6-5	CASSSQGASETQYF	TGTGCCAGCAGCTCACAGGGGGCGAGTGAGACCCAGTACTTC
-	TRBJ2-7	-	10	TRBV6-1	CASSEVGVYF	TGTGCCAGCAGTGAAGTCGGTGTTTACTTC
-	TRBJ2-2	-	14	TRBV6-5	CASSIQGYTGELFF	TGTGCCAGCAGTATCCAGGGATACACCGGGGAGCTGTTTTTT
TRBD2	TRBJ2-3	-	14	TRBV6-1	CATRTSGSSDTQYF	TGTGCCACCAGGACTAGCGGGAGCTCAGATACGCAGTATTTT
TRBD1	TRBJ1-6	few	15	TRBV6-5	CASSYSRQGDSPLHF	TGTGCCAGCAGTTACTCTAGACAGGGCGACTCACCCCTCCACTTT
-	TRBJ2-1	-	14	TRBV25-1	CASRSGMGNGEQFF	TGTGCCAGCAGGTCAGGGATGGGCAACGGTGAGCAGTTCTTC
-	TRBJ2-1	-	15	TRBV5-1	CASSLSLVGANEQFF	TGCGCCAGCAGCTTGAGCCTGGTTGGGGCCAATGAGCAGTTCTTC
-	TRBJ1-6	few	15	TRBV7-9	CASSLSRGGRSPLHF	TGTGCCAGCAGCCTAAGCCGCGGGGGCAGGTCACCCCTCCACTTT
-	TRBJ2-1	many	12	TRBV5-1	CASRHRDNEQFF	TGCGCCAGCAGACACAGAGACAATGAGCAGTTCTTC
-	TRBJ2-7	-	13	TRBV6-1	CASNIAINYEQYF	TGTGCCAGCAATATCGCCATAAACTACGAGCAGTACTTC
TRBD2	TRBJ2-7	-	13	TRBV6-5	CASSYPGGGEQYF	TGTGCCAGCAGTTACCCGGGCGGGGGAGAGCAGTACTTC
TRBD2	TRBJ2-1	-	17	TRBV18	CASSPGLAGVGGNEQFF	TGTGCCAGCTCACCGGGACTAGCGGGGGTAGGGGGCAATGAGCAGTTCTTC
-	TRBJ1-6	many	15	TRBV5-1	CASSSSGGTYSPLHF	TGCGCCAGCAGCTCCTCCGGGGGGACGTATTCACCCCTCCACTTT
TRBD1	TRBJ2-3	-	13	TRBV30	CAWSGGQEDTQYF	TGTGCCTGGAGTGGCGGACAGGAAGATACGCAGTATTTT
-	TRBJ1-5	-	14	TRBV30	CAWSKGGFNQPQHF	TGTGCCTGGAGTAAGGGAGGCTTCAATCAGCCCCAGCATTTT